Each of the 27 T cell receptor beta chains below was sequenced from the same sample in a study of OX40 agonist ivuxolimab in advanced cancers. Libraries were prepared through the immunoSEQ multiplex PCR assay. TCRdb re-hosts the immuneACCESS table, in-frame sequences only. Its copies lack some clones; in the studies checked, an unresolved V gene accounts for under half of them, and the cause for the rest is not known. This sample is represented by approximately 100,000 clones; around 90% of them were singletons. The top ten clones comprise around 1.5% of the sample. This material consisted of CD4+ or CD8+ T cells sorted from blood, taken in a trial of the OX40 agonist ivuxolimab. All receptors come from an adult with an advanced solid tumor such as melanoma, head and neck, liver or kidney cancer.

The chain couples TRBV27 to TRBJ2-3; D might be TRBD1 or TRBD2, each matching 6 bases. This CDR3 comprises 18 residues. Between the trimmed V and J ends, which lost 3 bases and 5 bases, there was a span of 24 bases. CDR1 and CDR2 (germline): MNHEY, SMNVEV (reference sequence). CDR3 in DNA: TGTGCCAGCAGTTTCATCCCCCCTAGGGGGGAGAGGAGAGATACGCAGTATTTT. This gives the protein CASSFIPPRGERRDTQYF.

This rearrangement joins TRBV13 to TRBJ1-1; 8 positions match TRBD1. The germline gives CDR1 PRHDT, CDR2 FYEKMQ (reference sequence). The CDR3 covers 16 residues. V gave up 5 bases and J gave up 3 bases; unmatched junction bases: 11. This CDR3 reads CASSPRQGSVHTEAFF. In DNA, the CDR3 is TGTGCCAGCAGCCCCCGACAGGGGTCCGTCCACACTGAAGCTTTCTTT.

The gene calls are TRBV5-1 and TRBJ2-3; a possible D gene is TRBD2 (6 bases). Germline-derived CDR1 and CDR2 are SGHRS and YFSETQ. Trimming left V 4 bases short and J 0 bases short, with 15 bases between. The CDR3 is 16 residues long. The CDR3 bases are TGCGCCAGCAGCCCCCGTCGGGACTTCAGCACAGATACGCAGTATTTT. It is translated as CASSPRRDFSTDTQYF.

In DNA, the CDR3 is TGTGCCAGCAGTGACTCTGGACTAGCGGGAGGTCTCGAGCAGTACTTC. Residues: CASSDSGLAGGLEQYF. The V and J genes are TRBV6-4 and TRBJ2-7; 14 bases are a match to TRBD2. The CDR3 consists of 16 residues. Germline lookup yields CDR1 MRHNA and CDR2 SNTAGT. V shed 0 bases and J 6 bases; nucleotides not matched to a gene: 4.

This chain joins TRBV2 and TRBJ2-3; D may be TRBD2 (5 bases). CDR1 SNHLY and CDR2 FYNNEI come from the germline V gene. This CDR3 comprises 16 residues. V lost 5 bases and J lost 1, with 16 bases in between. DNA for the CDR3: TGTGCCAGCAGTTTCAGACCCCTGAGGGGCACAGATACGCAGTATTTT. Translation gives CASSFRPLRGTDTQYF.

This chain uses TRBV4-3 with TRBJ1-3; no firm D call. V lost 4 bases and J lost 2, with 15 bases in between. This CDR3 has 16 residues. Germline assignment: CDR1 LGHNA and CDR2 YSLEER. As DNA, the CDR3 is TGCGCCAGCAGCCGGTTCCTTATTTCGACTGGAAACACCATATATTTT. It translates to CASSRFLISTGNTIYF.

The chain employs TRBV4-1 and TRBJ1-2; 9 bases align to TRBD1. V lost 5 bases to trimming and J lost 6 bases; unmatched junction nucleotides: 7. This CDR3 region has 14 residues. In germline, CDR1 is MGHRA, CDR2 YSYEKL. CDR3 in DNA: TGCGCCAGCAGCAGGAACAGGGGGCTGGATGGCTACACCTTC. Amino acid sequence: CASSRNRGLDGYTF.

This rearrangement joins TRBV7-3 to TRBJ1-2; no reliable D call. V was cut by 3 bases and J by 0 bases, with 8 bases left in between. Germline V lookup: CDR1 SGHTA, CDR2 FQGTGA. This CDR3 spans 14 amino acids. CDR3 loop: CASSFRLSNYGYTF. CDR3 nucleotides: TGTGCCAGCAGCTTTCGTCTATCTAACTATGGCTACACCTTC. The variable domain in full, with the rest retrieved from reference TRBV7-3 and TRBJ1-2, is GAGVSQTPSNKVTEKGKYVELRCDPISGHTALYWYRQSLGQGPEFLIYFQGTGAADDSGLPNDRFFAVRPEGSVSTLKIQRTERGDSAVYLCASSFRLSNYGYTFGSGTRLTVV.

The chain recombines TRBV4-2 with TRBJ2-7, with D tentatively TRBD1 or TRBD2 (5 bases each). Germline-derived CDR1 and CDR2 are LGHNA and YNFKEQ. The CDR3 has 15 amino acids. Deletions cut 0 bases from V and 1 base from J, with 10 bases between. Here the CDR3 DNA reads TGTGCCAGCAGCCAAGATATGGGGGTGTCCTACGAGCAGTACTTC. Its translation: CASSQDMGVSYEQYF.

The rearrangement joins TRBV18 to TRBJ1-6; tentatively, D is TRBD1 (6 bases). The CDR3 sequence is 13 residues long. Trimming took off 6 bases at V and 3 bases at J, with 6 bases between the two ends. Germline-derived CDR1 and CDR2 are KGHSH and LQKENI. The CDR3 coding sequence is TGTGCCAGCTCGGACAGCTATAATTCACCCCTCCACTTT. It translates to CASSDSYNSPLHF.

The rearrangement links TRBV4-2 to TRBJ1-2, with D uncertain. Germline V gene sequence: CDR1 LGHNA, CDR2 YNFKEQ. The V gene lost 1 base and the J gene lost 1 base, with 16 bases spanning the gap. CDR3 size: 17 residues. This CDR3 is CASSQGSNTRFNYGYTF. The CDR3 DNA reads TGTGCCAGCAGCCAAGGATCGAACACCCGGTTTAACTATGGCTACACCTTC.

V usage is TRBV5-6 and J usage is TRBJ1-1, with 11 bases aligning to TRBD1. Trimming at V came to 4 bases and at J to 3 bases, leaving 2 bases not matched to a gene. The length of the CDR3 is 14 residues. Germline loops: CDR1 SGHDT, CDR2 YYEEEE. The CDR3 spells CASSGDRGYTEAFF. CDR3 coding DNA: TGTGCCAGCAGCGGGGACAGGGGGTACACTGAAGCTTTCTTT.

This chain links TRBV4-2 with TRBJ2-5; D gene ambiguous. This CDR3 contains 12 residues. V was pared by 9 bases and J by 5 bases, with 13 bases between. Germline loops: CDR1 LGHNA, CDR2 YNFKEQ. The CDR3 loop reads CASALPRETQYF. DNA of the CDR3: TGTGCCAGTGCCTTACCGAGGGAGACCCAGTACTTC.

The chain combines TRBV29-1 with TRBJ1-5; D perhaps matches TRBD1 (6 bases). The germline gives CDR1 SQVTM, CDR2 ANQGSEA. The ends were cut back, 4 bases at V and 1 base at J, with 14 bases in the middle. The CDR3 totals 15 residues. DNA of the CDR3: TGCAGCGTTGCTGAAACAGGGAGCAGCAATCAGCCCCAGCATTTT. It is translated as CSVAETGSSNQPQHF.

CDR3 in DNA: TGTGCCAGCTCACCACCGACTGGGGCCAACGTCCTGACTTTC. Translation gives CASSPPTGANVLTF. This chain joins TRBV18 and TRBJ2-6, with no clear D. The V and J ends lost 0 bases and 2 bases respectively, with 2 bases between them. CDR3 size: 14 residues. Germline-derived CDR1 and CDR2 are KGHSH and LQKENI. Full variable domain (rest looked up from reference TRBV18 and TRBJ2-6): NAGVMQNPRHLVRRRGQEARLRCSPMKGHSHVYWYRQLPEEGLKFMVYLQKENIIDESGMPKERFSAEFPKEGPSILRIQQVVRGDSAAYFCASSPPTGANVLTFGAGSRLTVL.

CDR3 in DNA: TGCGCCAGCAGCTTGGATCTCGAGCAGTACTTC. Translated: CASSLDLEQYF. The rearrangement uses TRBV5-1 and TRBJ2-7; D is uncertain. CDR1 and CDR2 (germline): SGHRS, YFSETQ. V was cut by 0 bases and J by 6 bases, with 4 bases left in between. The length of the CDR3 is 11 residues. The variable domain in full, completed from reference TRBV5-1 and TRBJ2-7, reads KAGVTQTPRYLIKTRGQQVTLSCSPISGHRSVSWYQQTPGQGLQFLFEYFSETQRNKGNFPGRFSGRQFSNSRSEMNVSTLELGDSALYLCASSLDLEQYFGPGTRLTVT.

V usage is TRBV28 and J usage is TRBJ1-1; D not resolved. This CDR3 region has 13 residues. Trimming removed 7 bases at V and 0 bases at J, with 9 bases between. The germline V gene encodes CDR1 MDHEN and CDR2 SYDVKM. The CDR3 nucleotides read TGTGCCAGCAAAGTATCCGTGAACACTGAAGCTTTCTTT. Protein: CASKVSVNTEAFF.

V is TRBV11-3 and J is TRBJ2-5, with D perhaps TRBD2 (8 bases). Per the germline V gene, CDR1 is SGHNT and CDR2 is YENEEA. The CDR3 sequence is 16 residues long. Trimming stripped 4 bases from V and 5 bases from J, with 20 bases between. Here the CDR3 reads CASSSRGGGGEETQYF. DNA for the CDR3: TGTGCCAGCAGCTCCCGGGGGGGAGGGGGCGAGGAGACCCAGTACTTC. The full variable domain, its missing parts supplied by reference TRBV11-3 and TRBJ2-5, is EAGVVQSPRYKIIEKKQPVAFWCNPISGHNTLYWYLQNLGQGPELLIRYENEEAVDDSQLPKDRFSAERLKGVDSTLKIQPAELGDSAVYLCASSSRGGGGEETQYFGPGTRLLVL.

V and J are TRBV5-1 and TRBJ1-2, with 7 bases identical to TRBD1. The CDR3 contains 13 residues. CDR1 SGHRS and CDR2 YFSETQ come from the germline V gene. V shed 0 bases, J shed 4 bases, and the junction held 0 bases outside the gene matches. Here the CDR3 DNA reads TGCGCCAGCAGCTTGGGGGACAGCTATGGCTACACCTTC. Its translation: CASSLGDSYGYTF.

The chain links TRBV7-8 to TRBJ2-1; TRBD1 matches 7 bases. The CDR3 length is 15 residues. The germline CDR1 and CDR2 sequences are SGHVS and FQNEAQ. The V gene end was trimmed by 5 bases and the J gene end by 0 bases; junction bases not matched to a gene: 4. CDR3 amino acids: CASSPGQHSYNEQFF. The CDR3 bases are TGTGCCAGCAGCCCGGGACAGCACTCCTACAATGAGCAGTTCTTC.

By its share, this clone is medium-sized. The CDR3 protein is CASSVEYATNEKLFF. In DNA form, the CDR3 reads TGTGCCAGCTCGGTCGAGTACGCAACTAATGAAAAACTGTTTTTT. J is TRBJ1-4 and V is TRBV18; D uncertain. The V gene's germline CDR1 is KGHSH and CDR2 LQKENI. The V end lost 6 bases, the J end lost 0 bases, and 11 bases lay between the germline ends. The CDR3 totals 15 residues.

This chain uses TRBV2 with TRBJ1-4; 8 positions match TRBD1. The CDR3 sequence is 14 residues long. The V segment lost 4 bases and the J segment 7 bases; nucleotides outside the gene matches: 5. Germline CDR1 is SNHLY and CDR2 is FYNNEI. This CDR3 reads CASSGPGTGEKLFF. In nucleotides, the CDR3 is TGTGCCAGCAGTGGCCCAGGGACAGGTGAAAAACTGTTTTTT.

This clone was detected only once. The chain recombines TRBV15 with TRBJ1-5; D gene unclear. Trimming pared 5 bases from V and 8 bases from J, leaving 13 bases between. CDR3 size: 13 residues. The germline V gene has CDR1 LNHNV and CDR2 YYDKDF (reference sequence). The CDR3 DNA sequence: TGTGCCACCAGCCTCGGAAGAGGGAAGCCCCAGCATTTT. Amino acids: CATSLGRGKPQHF.

About this clone itself: The junction and the germline gene differ at one end; a read error may be behind it. The chain joins TRBV5-1 to TRBJ1-5, with D unclear. The CDR3 has 14 residues. Looked up from germline, CDR1 is SGHRS and CDR2 is YFSETQ. CDR3 bases: TGCGCCACCAGCCCAGCGGCTGGCAATCAGCCCCAGCATTTT. Protein sequence: CATSPAAGNQPQHF. The variable domain in full, with the rest retrieved from reference TRBV5-1 and TRBJ1-5, is KAGVTQTPRYLIKTRGQQVTLSCSPISGHRSVSWYQQTPGQGLQFLFEYFSETQRNKGNFPGRFSGRQFSNSRSEMNVSTLELGDSALYLCATSPAAGNQPQHFGDGTRLSIL.

This clone was recorded a few times. The V and J genes are TRBV19 and TRBJ1-3; D unresolved. The CDR3 is 11 amino acids. CDR1 and CDR2 (germline): LNHDA, SQIVND (reference sequence). V gave up 10 bases and J gave up 4 bases, with 8 bases separating them. The CDR3 sequence: CATKPGNTIYF. CDR3 sequence (DNA): TGTGCCACCAAACCCGGAAACACCATATATTTT.

The chain carries TRBV7-9 and TRBJ1-3, with a tentative D call TRBD1 (6 bases). The germline CDR1 and CDR2 sequences are SEHNR and FQNEAQ (reference sequence). This CDR3 spans 16 amino acids. V shed 1 base and J shed 2 bases, with 12 bases lying between them. CDR3: CASSLVGAGPGNTIYF. CDR3 in DNA: TGTGCCAGCAGCTTAGTGGGGGCAGGGCCTGGAAACACCATATATTTT.

The chain has TRBV27 and TRBJ2-1; 10 bases line up with TRBD2. CDR1 and CDR2 from the germline V gene are MNHEY and SMNVEV (reference sequence). V shed 5 bases, J shed 9 bases, and the junction held 10 bases outside the gene matches. This CDR3 has 15 amino acids. This chain's CDR3 is CASSALSSGSPEQFF. CDR3 nucleotides: TGTGCCAGCAGTGCGCTATCTAGCGGGAGTCCTGAGCAGTTCTTC.